Sequencing of this T cell receptor beta chain was carried out in a study of brain T cells in children with intractable seizures (dated by TCRdb to the early 2020s). Study-wide context: A NanoString immunology panel was first used to screen resected brain tissue from roughly 56 pediatric epilepsy surgery cases for immune gene transcripts. Among the roughly 12 selected surgery cases, pre-surgery blood was additionally sequenced for eight, leaving four cases with brain tissue only. What the study reported, not specific to this receptor: Viral specificity was inferred only from CDR3 sequence similarity, and patients' HCMV serostatus was unknown. Sequencing depth differed between pre- and post-surgery blood, so clones missing from the pre-surgery sample may reflect undersampling.

To note about this clone: No cognate antigen has been identified for it. Per-base quality was not reported, and no clone a single base away is much larger than it.

From the cysteine up to the phenylalanine, the CDR3 has a length of 14 residues. The CDR3 DNA has 42 bases and is translated from base 1. In the germline V gene, CDR1 corresponds to MNHEY and CDR2 to SVGEGT. The germline ends are 6 bases apart after V is trimmed by 0 bases and J by 4 bases. The immunoSEQ assay was applied to genomic DNA to generate the TCR beta chain sequences. As for the authors' bioinformatics: Any CDR3 sequence that did not begin with the conserved framework cysteine at position 104 was removed by hand. To get clonality, the normalized Shannon's Diversity Index was subtracted from one, giving values from 0 (maximal diversity) to 1 (oligoclonal). Chi-squared comparison-of-proportions tests were used to check whether the frequency of the same CDR3 differed between samples, for example brain versus blood. Public clonotypes were found through immuneACCESS searches, while the VDJdb browser was used to judge similarity to known antiviral clonotypes. In TCRdb, the immuneACCESS table is reduced to in-frame sequences with V and J assigned. These tables do not hold every clone; where another copy was compared, an unresolved V gene accounts for under half, and the others remain unexplained. V, J and clone size were drawn from that table, and D and trimming were deduced from the DNA. In all, the sample holds 110,000 or so clones, and around 94% of those were seen once. The ten largest account for 3.8% of the sample.

The intended sense of this specimen's time point label: resected brain tissue, or blood drawn just prior to surgery. The surgery cases that showed the highest brain T cell transcript signatures were chosen for TCR beta chain sequencing of brain tissue, and of blood when it was available. Before surgery, the patients had been given at least one anti-epileptic drug. TCR-sequenced patients were children with drug-resistant epilepsy due to tuberous sclerosis complex, focal cortical dysplasia, Rasmussen encephalitis or hemimegalencephaly. The blood samples were collected right before the epilepsy surgery. The Monarch genomic DNA purification kit was used to extract bulk genomic DNA from unsorted brain tissue and from whole blood.

The chain is made from TRBV6-2 or TRBV6-3 and TRBJ2-2; the D gene cannot be named for sure. Sequenced material: peripheral blood, taken at surgery. This clonotype originated in a boy less than two years old with hemimegalencephaly and intractable seizures. The CDR3 is CASSYSGVTGELFF. The DNA sequence reads TGTGCCAGCAGTTACTCTGGGGTCACCGGGGAGCTGTTTTTT.